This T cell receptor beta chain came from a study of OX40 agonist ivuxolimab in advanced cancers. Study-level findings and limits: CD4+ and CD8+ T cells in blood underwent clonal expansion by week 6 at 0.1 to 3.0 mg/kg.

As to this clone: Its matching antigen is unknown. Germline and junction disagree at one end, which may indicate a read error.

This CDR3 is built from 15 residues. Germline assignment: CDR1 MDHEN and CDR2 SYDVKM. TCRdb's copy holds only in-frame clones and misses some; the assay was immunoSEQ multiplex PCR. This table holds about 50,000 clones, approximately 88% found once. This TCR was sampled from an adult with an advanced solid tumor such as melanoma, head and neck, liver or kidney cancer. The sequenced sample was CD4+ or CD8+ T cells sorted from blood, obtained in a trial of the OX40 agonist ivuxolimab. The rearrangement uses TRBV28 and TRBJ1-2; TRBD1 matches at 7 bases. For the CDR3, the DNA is TGTGCCAACAGTTTTTCTAAGGGGGCAGGGTATGGCTACACCTTC. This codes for CANSFSKGAGYGYTF.